The subject of this entry is one T cell receptor (beta chain). Germline CDR1 is SGHAT and CDR2 is FQNNGV. The CDR3 is 13 amino acids. The V end lost 0 bases, the J end lost 13 bases, and 15 bases lay between the germline ends. These data originate in a study of blood T cell repertoires in COVID-19. Across the study: The samples span acute and convalescent COVID-19 from the United States, Italy and Spain. T cells, B-cell-depleted T cells, or PBMCs supplied cDNA or gDNA.

How the authors handled the data: From reference gene primer amplification, estimates of nucleated cell counts were derived. Sequencing was performed with immunoSEQ multiplex PCR; in TCRdb, only in-frame clones are kept and a portion is missing. From that table come the V and J calls and clone size; the DNA was used to work out D and trimming. The table records roughly 330,000 clones, around 87% of them present only once. Sequencing was carried out using peripheral blood. The rearrangement joins TRBV11-2 to TRBJ1-2, with D unresolved. This TCR was recovered from a woman aged 50 to 60 with active or convalescent COVID-19. This chain's CDR3 is CASSLEFLGGSTF. CDR3 sequence (DNA): TGTGCCAGCAGCTTAGAATTCTTAGGAGGGAGCACCTTC.